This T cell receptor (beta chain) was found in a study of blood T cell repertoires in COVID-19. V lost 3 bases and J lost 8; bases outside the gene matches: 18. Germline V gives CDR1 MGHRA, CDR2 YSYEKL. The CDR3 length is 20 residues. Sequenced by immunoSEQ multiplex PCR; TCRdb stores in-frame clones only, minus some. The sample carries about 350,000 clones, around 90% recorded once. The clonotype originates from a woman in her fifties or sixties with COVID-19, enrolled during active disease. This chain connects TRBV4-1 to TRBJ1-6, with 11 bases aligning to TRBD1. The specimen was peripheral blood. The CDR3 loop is CASSHKGVRDRGNLDSPLHF. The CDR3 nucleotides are TGCGCCAGCAGCCACAAAGGGGTCCGGGACAGGGGGAACCTTGATTCACCCCTCCACTTT.